The rows below give T cell receptor beta chains drawn from one sample of a study of naive and memory T cell subsets. TCRdb called the UMI-ligation and nested PCR reads again in MiXCR, with one record for every CDR3 protein. Altogether 95,000 to 150,000 distinct CDR3 sequences are present, approximately 37% being singletons, with the ten largest covering 0.8% to 1%. The sequencing input was central memory CD4+ T cells from blood. All receptors come from a human donor in good health. CDR3s include the opening cysteine and the closing phenylalanine or tryptophan. The order of the fields is CDR3 protein, CDR3 DNA, clone size, V gene, D gene, J gene. The D gene is left open where the match is weak. For some rows the clone size is stated as once, few or many, or as a class when expanded; others skip it.

CDR3: CASSQNWGPYNEQFF
DNA: TGTGCCAGCAGCCAGAATTGGGGGCCCTACAATGAGCAGTTCTTC
size: few
V: TRBV7-3
D: NA
J: TRBJ2-1

CDR3: CATSRDRLYTDTQYF
DNA: TGTGCCACCAGCAGAGATCGACTATACACAGATACGCAGTATTTT
size: many
V: TRBV15
D: NA
J: TRBJ2-3

CDR3: CSAEIAGGRNEQFF
DNA: TGCAGTGCTGAGATAGCGGGAGGGCGCAATGAGCAGTTCTTC
size: many
V: TRBV20-1
D: TRBD2
J: TRBJ2-1

CDR3: CASSLDLNQPQHF
DNA: TGTGCCAGCAGTTTGGATCTCAATCAGCCCCAGCATTTT
size: NA
V: TRBV6-6
D: NA
J: TRBJ1-5

CDR3: CASSRIGTGNTIYF
DNA: TGTGCCAGCAGCCGTATCGGGACGGGAAACACCATATATTTT
size: NA
V: TRBV13
D: NA
J: TRBJ1-3

CDR3: CASSPSYPAETQYF
DNA: TGTGCCAGCAGCCCTTCTTACCCGGCGGAGACCCAGTACTTC
size: many
V: TRBV7-2
D: NA
J: TRBJ2-5

CDR3: CASSQQGLRTEAFF
DNA: TGTGCCAGCAGCCAACAGGGGCTTCGCACTGAAGCTTTCTTT
size: NA
V: TRBV12-3/TRBV12-4
D: TRBD1
J: TRBJ1-1

CDR3: CATSRDRDGEQYF
DNA: TGTGCCACCAGTCGGGACAGGGACGGCGAGCAGTACTTC
size: NA
V: TRBV24-1
D: TRBD1
J: TRBJ2-7

CDR3: CATSKGTGLYGYTF
DNA: TGTGCCACCAGTAAGGGCACCGGGTTGTATGGCTACACCTTC
size: few
V: TRBV24-1
D: NA
J: TRBJ1-2

CDR3: CASSLAGTALEQYF
DNA: TGCGCCAGCAGCCTGGCAGGGACAGCGCTCGAGCAGTACTTC
size: NA
V: TRBV5-1
D: TRBD1
J: TRBJ2-7

CDR3: CASSPPVIAGPTGANTGELFF
DNA: TGTGCCAGCTCACCACCGGTAATAGCGGGACCGACGGGAGCGAACACCGGGGAGCTGTTTTTT
size: once
V: TRBV18
D: TRBD2
J: TRBJ2-2

CDR3: CASSAAGQGFPGANVLTF
DNA: TGTGCCAGCAGTGCCGCGGGACAGGGATTCCCTGGGGCCAACGTCCTGACTTTC
size: many
V: TRBV28
D: TRBD1
J: TRBJ2-6

CDR3: CASSLGQNNSPLHF
DNA: TGTGCCAGCAGTTTGGGACAGAATAATTCACCCCTCCACTTT
size: NA
V: TRBV6-5
D: TRBD1
J: TRBJ1-6

CDR3: CAWSYGWTEAFF
DNA: TGTGCCTGGAGCTATGGTTGGACTGAAGCTTTCTTT
size: few
V: TRBV30
D: NA
J: TRBJ1-1

CDR3: CASSLEVAWNEQFF
DNA: TGCGCCAGCAGCTTGGAAGTTGCTTGGAATGAGCAGTTCTTC
size: NA
V: TRBV5-1
D: NA
J: TRBJ2-1

CDR3: CASSLQGSKNTEAFF
DNA: TGCGCCAGCAGCTTGCAGGGAAGTAAGAACACTGAAGCTTTCTTT
size: once
V: TRBV5-1
D: NA
J: TRBJ1-1

CDR3: CASSPPGNSPLHF
DNA: TGTGCCAGCAGCCCCCCGGGGAATTCACCCCTCCACTTT
size: NA
V: TRBV6-5
D: NA
J: TRBJ1-6

CDR3: CASSELTPPAEQYF
DNA: TGTGCCAGCAGTGAACTTACCCCCCCGGCCGAGCAGTACTTC
size: many
V: TRBV6-1
D: NA
J: TRBJ2-7

CDR3: CASSGWADGELFF
DNA: TGTGCCAGCAGCGGCTGGGCAGACGGGGAGCTGTTTTTT
size: NA
V: TRBV7-3
D: NA
J: TRBJ2-2

CDR3: CASSVDRGVRETQYF
DNA: TGTGCCAGCAGTGTAGACAGGGGGGTCCGAGAGACCCAGTACTTC
size: many
V: TRBV12-3/TRBV12-4
D: TRBD1
J: TRBJ2-5

CDR3: CATIAGGPASYNEQFF
DNA: TGTGCCACCATTGCGGGAGGGCCGGCCTCCTACAATGAGCAGTTCTTC
size: NA
V: TRBV24-1
D: TRBD2
J: TRBJ2-1

CDR3: CASSQDEGGTDTQYF
DNA: TGTGCCAGCAGCCAAGATGAGGGGGGCACAGATACGCAGTATTTT
size: once
V: TRBV3-1
D: NA
J: TRBJ2-3

CDR3: CSARDRRQGQPQHF
DNA: TGCAGTGCTAGAGATAGAAGGCAGGGGCAGCCCCAGCATTTT
size: few
V: TRBV20-1
D: NA
J: TRBJ1-5

CDR3: CSARNLADNTDTQYF
DNA: TGCAGTGCTAGAAACCTAGCGGATAACACAGATACGCAGTATTTT
size: NA
V: TRBV20-1
D: TRBD2
J: TRBJ2-3

CDR3: CASSEDRRGYTEAFF
DNA: TGTGCCAGCAGTGAAGATCGGCGCGGATACACTGAAGCTTTCTTT
size: NA
V: TRBV6-1
D: NA
J: TRBJ1-1

CDR3: CSVNIGTAYGYTF
DNA: TGCAGCGTTAATATAGGGACAGCTTATGGCTACACCTTC
size: many
V: TRBV29-1
D: TRBD1
J: TRBJ1-2

CDR3: CSARHGTYYNEQFF
DNA: TGCAGTGCTAGACACGGAACATACTACAATGAGCAGTTCTTC
size: NA
V: TRBV20-1
D: NA
J: TRBJ2-1

CDR3: CASNIIGSNQPQHF
DNA: TGTGCCAGCAACATTATTGGGAGCAATCAGCCCCAGCATTTT
size: NA
V: TRBV6-1
D: NA
J: TRBJ1-5

CDR3: CASSLSITDTQYF
DNA: TGTGCCAGCAGTTTATCGATCACAGATACGCAGTATTTT
size: many
V: TRBV27
D: NA
J: TRBJ2-3

CDR3: CASSPQRNSPNQPQHF
DNA: TGTGCCAGCTCACCCCAGAGGAACAGTCCGAATCAGCCCCAGCATTTT
size: NA
V: TRBV18
D: NA
J: TRBJ1-5

CDR3: CASSMDNLNTEAFF
DNA: TGCGCCAGCAGCATGGACAATTTGAACACTGAAGCTTTCTTT
size: NA
V: TRBV5-1
D: NA
J: TRBJ1-1

CDR3: CASSLEVGPTYEQYF
DNA: TGTGCCAGCAGCTTAGAGGTCGGACCGACCTACGAGCAGTACTTC
size: few
V: TRBV11-2
D: NA
J: TRBJ2-7

CDR3: CASSYSTGNQPQHF
DNA: TGTGCCAGCAGTTACTCGACAGGGAATCAGCCCCAGCATTTT
size: NA
V: TRBV6-5
D: TRBD1
J: TRBJ1-5

CDR3: CASSDSLQETQYF
DNA: TGTGCCAGCTCCGACAGCTTACAAGAGACCCAGTACTTC
size: NA
V: TRBV18
D: NA
J: TRBJ2-5

CDR3: CASSFRGLENTEAFF
DNA: TGTGCCAGCAGTTTCAGGGGGCTAGAGAACACTGAAGCTTTCTTT
size: NA
V: TRBV28
D: TRBD1
J: TRBJ1-1

CDR3: CASSSDRRETQYF
DNA: TGTGCTAGCAGCTCGGACAGGCGAGAGACCCAGTACTTC
size: NA
V: TRBV7-7
D: TRBD1
J: TRBJ2-5

CDR3: CASTLDSNKNIQYF
DNA: TGTGCCAGCACTTTGGACTCGAACAAAAACATTCAGTACTTC
size: few
V: TRBV6-6
D: NA
J: TRBJ2-4

CDR3: CASRGLAGGEETQYF
DNA: TGTGCCAGCAGGGGACTAGCGGGAGGTGAAGAGACCCAGTACTTC
size: many
V: TRBV27
D: TRBD2
J: TRBJ2-5

CDR3: CASSREGGKSAEAFF
DNA: TGTGCCAGCAGCCGTGAGGGGGGAAAGTCCGCTGAAGCTTTCTTT
size: NA
V: TRBV7-6
D: NA
J: TRBJ1-1

CDR3: CASSLTVRTSGRGNIQYF
DNA: TGTGCCAGCAGCTTAACCGTACGGACTAGCGGGAGGGGTAACATTCAGTACTTC
size: few
V: TRBV7-9
D: TRBD2
J: TRBJ2-4

CDR3: CASSLGNSADTQYF
DNA: TGTGCCAGCAGTTTAGGCAATAGCGCAGATACGCAGTATTTT
size: NA
V: TRBV6-5
D: NA
J: TRBJ2-3

CDR3: CASSYSIGRDNSPLHF
DNA: TGTGCCAGCAGTTACTCGATTGGGAGGGATAATTCACCCCTCCACTTT
size: NA
V: TRBV6-5
D: NA
J: TRBJ1-6

CDR3: CASSPDSGKANEQFF
DNA: TGTGCCAGTAGTCCAGATAGCGGGAAAGCAAATGAGCAGTTCTTC
size: NA
V: TRBV19
D: TRBD2
J: TRBJ2-1

CDR3: CASSGQFQETQYF
DNA: TGTGCCAGCAGTGGACAATTTCAAGAGACCCAGTACTTC
size: many
V: TRBV2
D: NA
J: TRBJ2-5

CDR3: CAWTAGEAGKNIQYF
DNA: TGTGCCTGGACGGCGGGAGAGGCCGGCAAAAACATTCAGTACTTC
size: NA
V: TRBV30
D: TRBD2
J: TRBJ2-4